Here is one TCR beta chain with its context. This clone occurred once. The specificity of this receptor is unknown. Within one base of it there is no much larger clone, and no base qualities were kept. Counted from cysteine to phenylalanine, this CDR3 has 18 amino acids. Only CDR3 DNA is held: 54 bases, read in frame from base 1. Clipping removes 5 bases from V and 5 bases from J, with 14 as the unmatched junction base count. In the germline V gene, CDR1 corresponds to SGHNT and CDR2 to YENEEA. Using the deep immunoSEQ assay, TCR CDR3 regions were amplified from genomic DNA by multiplex PCR. Extracted genomic DNA from each cell subset was spread evenly across all wells of several immunoSEQ 96-well plates, with each plate serving as a replicate. Each replicate PCR for sorted subsets received about 210 ng genomic DNA, equal to about 29,000 T cell genomes. The purified libraries were quantified using a Qubit 3.0 fluorometer, sized with a Bioanalyzer 2100, and then quantified again using the KAPA Library Quantification kit. Each immunoSEQ 96-well plate was sequenced on its own single-read 150-cycle Illumina NextSeq 550 flow cell. The study's processing was this. Because only junctional sequences without quality scores were contained in the immunoSEQ output, filtering matching that applied to full-length reads could not be performed. To assign V/J genes and CDR3, sequences were annotated against IMGT germline references using PyIR, a Python wrapper for IgBLAST v1.9. Any read was removed if the V/J assignment was weak (E-value above 1e-6), the CDR3 was missing, or the read contained stop codons, out-of-frame junctions, or ambiguous translated residues. V3J clonotypes were defined by identical inferred V gene, J gene, and CDR3 amino acid sequence. Percentage overlap between repertoires was computed as shared unique clonotypes divided by the size of the smaller repertoire. RTK rarefaction, the Chao1 estimator, and Recon v2.1 estimates of unobserved clonotypes were used to assess repertoire richness. OLGA was used to compute generation probabilities for all TCRbeta clonotypes that the gDNA method yielded from several donors. TCRdb carries this immuneACCESS record with in-frame sequences only. Its versions omit some clonotypes, under half of them owing to an unresolved V gene in the studies checked, with the rest unexplained. That table gives V, J and clone size, and the DNA gave D and trimming. Within this sample are some 2.3 million clones, with more than 80% of them counted one time only. Under 0.45% of the sample rests with the top ten.

Donors were healthy HIV-negative adults with no recently reported acute infections or vaccinations. Only Caucasian adults living in Nashville, Tennessee, USA were represented among the donors. CD4+ T cells were enriched by magnetic negative selection; naive cells were then positively selected on CD45RA, and the negative fraction formed the memory subset. After blood collection by leukapheresis, PBMCs were isolated using Ficoll-Histopaque density gradient centrifugation and then cryopreserved in the vapor phase of liquid nitrogen. Analytical flow cytometry was used to check the purity and quantity of every magnetically sorted T cell population. From each sorted fraction, genomic DNA was isolated and quantified by UV absorbance on a Nanodrop 2000c. The sample comes from a study of shared clonotypes between healthy human individuals (dated by TCRdb to the early 2020s). In terms of the full investigation: The cohort included a few men and a couple of women between 18 and 49 years of age. To estimate repertoire size and how much clonotype sharing occurs between individuals, the study deeply sequenced the blood TCR repertoires of five or six healthy adults. Leukapheresis yielded between about 0.8 and 9.5 billion PBMCs per donor. For each donor, CD4 naive and CD4 memory were each given three plates, CD8 naive was given two plates, and CD8 memory was given one plate. To increase sequencing depth and limit assay-specific biases, different laboratories used diverse techniques to prepare libraries and sequence TCR repertoires.

On the study overall, not on this receptor specifically: Higher generation probabilities were observed for clonotypes shared by all four sorted-subset donors than for non-shared clonotypes. Only blood was sampled, and tissue TCR repertoires likely differ from those in blood. Incomplete sequencing was indicated by rarefaction of sorted-subset datasets, despite the large sequencing depth. Across a handful of donors, roughly 5.4% of naive CD4, over 3% of naive CD8, about 2.3% of memory CD4, and roughly 0.41% of memory CD8 clonotypes were shared. Naive subsets generally had larger estimated clonotype richness than memory subsets did. The genetic and exposure-history diversity represented was limited by the small number of donors. Pairwise subsampling indicated that sequencing depth was expected to affect the degree of clonotype sharing among donors.

The chain links TRBV11-3 with TRBJ2-2, and TRBD1 matches 10 of the central bases. This TCR was sampled from a man aged 18 to 29 in good health. Some clones in this sample may be carry-over from other donors' samples. Sample: naive CD4+ T cells from PBMCs. The cell subset or site label corresponds to: CD45RA+ positively selected. The bases are TGTGCCAGCAGCCTGGGACAGGGGCTATCCGTTGTGACCGGGGAGCTGTTTTTT. Translated, it reads CASSLGQGLSVVTGELFF.